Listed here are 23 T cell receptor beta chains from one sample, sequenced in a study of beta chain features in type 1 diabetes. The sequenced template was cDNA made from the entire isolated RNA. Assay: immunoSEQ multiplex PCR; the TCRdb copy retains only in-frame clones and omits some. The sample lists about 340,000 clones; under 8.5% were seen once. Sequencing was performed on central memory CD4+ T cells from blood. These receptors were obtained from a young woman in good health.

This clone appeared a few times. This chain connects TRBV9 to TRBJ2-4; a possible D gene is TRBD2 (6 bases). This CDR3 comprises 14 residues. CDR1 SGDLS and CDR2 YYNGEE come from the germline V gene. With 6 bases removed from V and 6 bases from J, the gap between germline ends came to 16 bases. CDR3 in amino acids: CASNSGGVRNIQYF. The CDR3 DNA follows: TGTGCCAGCAATTCCGGAGGGGTCCGAAACATTCAGTACTTC.

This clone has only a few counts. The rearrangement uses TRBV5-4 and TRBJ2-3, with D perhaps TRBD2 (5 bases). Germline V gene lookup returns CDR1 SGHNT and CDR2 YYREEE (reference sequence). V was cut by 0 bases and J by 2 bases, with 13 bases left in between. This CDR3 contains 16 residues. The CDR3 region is CASSLDVARTTDTQYF. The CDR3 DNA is TGTGCCAGCAGCTTGGATGTAGCGCGAACCACAGATACGCAGTATTTT. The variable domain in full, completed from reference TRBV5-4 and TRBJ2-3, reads ETGVTQSPTHLIKTRGQQVTLRCSSQSGHNTVSWYQQALGQGPQFIFQYYREEENGRGNFPPRFSGLQFPNYSSELNVNALELDDSALYLCASSLDVARTTDTQYFGPGTRLTVL.

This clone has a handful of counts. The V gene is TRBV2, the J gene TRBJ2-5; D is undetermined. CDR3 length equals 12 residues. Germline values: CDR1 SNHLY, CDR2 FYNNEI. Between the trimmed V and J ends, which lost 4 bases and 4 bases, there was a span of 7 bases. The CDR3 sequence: CASSVVGETQYF. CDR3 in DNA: TGTGCCAGCAGTGTAGTCGGAGAGACCCAGTACTTC.

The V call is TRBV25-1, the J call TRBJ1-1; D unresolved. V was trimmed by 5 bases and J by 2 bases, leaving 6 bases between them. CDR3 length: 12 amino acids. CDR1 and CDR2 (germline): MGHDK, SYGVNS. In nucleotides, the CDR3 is TGTGCCAGCAGTTCGATAAACACTGAAGCTTTCTTT. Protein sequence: CASSSINTEAFF.

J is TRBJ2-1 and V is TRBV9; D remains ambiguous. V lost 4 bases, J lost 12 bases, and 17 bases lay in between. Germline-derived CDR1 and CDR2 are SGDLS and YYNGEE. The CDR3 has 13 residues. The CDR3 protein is CASSLQMIGRQFF. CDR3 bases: TGTGCCAGCAGCCTTCAGATGATCGGTAGGCAGTTCTTC.

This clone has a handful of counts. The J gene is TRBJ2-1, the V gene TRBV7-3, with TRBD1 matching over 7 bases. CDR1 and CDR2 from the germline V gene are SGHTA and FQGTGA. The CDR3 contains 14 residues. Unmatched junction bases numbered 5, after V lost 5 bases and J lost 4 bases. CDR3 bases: TGTGCCAGCAGCCCATCGACAGGGTACAATGAGCAGTTCTTC. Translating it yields CASSPSTGYNEQFF.

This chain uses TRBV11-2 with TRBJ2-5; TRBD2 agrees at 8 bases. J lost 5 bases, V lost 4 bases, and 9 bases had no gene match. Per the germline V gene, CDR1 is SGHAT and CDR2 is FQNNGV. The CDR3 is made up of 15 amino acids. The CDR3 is CASSSTGGARETQYF. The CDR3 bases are TGTGCCAGCAGCTCGACCGGGGGGGCGCGCGAGACCCAGTACTTC.

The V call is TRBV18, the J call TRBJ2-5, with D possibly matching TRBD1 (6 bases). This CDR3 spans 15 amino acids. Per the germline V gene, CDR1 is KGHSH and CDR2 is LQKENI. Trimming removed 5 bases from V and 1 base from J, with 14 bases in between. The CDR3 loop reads CASSGGFRGQETQYF. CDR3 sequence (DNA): TGTGCCAGCTCAGGCGGATTCAGGGGCCAAGAGACCCAGTACTTC.

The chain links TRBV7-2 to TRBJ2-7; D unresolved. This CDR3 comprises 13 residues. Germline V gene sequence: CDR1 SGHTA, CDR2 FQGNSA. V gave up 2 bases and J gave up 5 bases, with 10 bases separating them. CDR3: CASSLMFFHEQYF. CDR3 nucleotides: TGTGCCAGCAGCTTAATGTTCTTCCACGAGCAGTACTTC.

This CDR3 is CAIRPGTGVEKLFF. The DNA of the CDR3 is TGTGCCATCAGACCCGGGACAGGGGTCGAAAAACTGTTTTTT. This rearrangement joins TRBV10-3 to TRBJ1-4, with TRBD1 matching 10 bases. V trimming: 6 bases; J trimming: 8 bases; junction bases outside the gene matches: 6. Germline CDR1 is ENHRY and CDR2 is SYGVKD. The CDR3 loop spans 14 amino acids.

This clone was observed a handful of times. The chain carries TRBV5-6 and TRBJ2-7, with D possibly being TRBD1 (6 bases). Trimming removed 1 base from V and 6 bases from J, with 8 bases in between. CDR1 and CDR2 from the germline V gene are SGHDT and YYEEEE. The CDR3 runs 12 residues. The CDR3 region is CASSLIRGEQYF. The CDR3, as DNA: TGTGCCAGCAGCTTGATCAGGGGCGAGCAGTACTTC.

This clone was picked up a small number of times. CDR3 DNA: TGTGCCAGCAGTTTCGGGTTTAGCGGGAGGCGGGAGACCCAGTACTTC. It codes for CASSFGFSGRRETQYF. This chain uses TRBV28 with TRBJ2-5; 10 nucleotides line up with TRBD2. Trimming at V came to 3 bases and at J to 5 bases, leaving 9 bases not matched to a gene. CDR1 and CDR2 (germline): MDHEN, SYDVKM. The CDR3 is 16 residues long.

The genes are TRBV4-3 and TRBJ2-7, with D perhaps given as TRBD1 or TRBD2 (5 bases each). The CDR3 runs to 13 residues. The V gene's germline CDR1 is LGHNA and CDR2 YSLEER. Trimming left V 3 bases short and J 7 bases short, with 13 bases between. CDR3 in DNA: TGCGCCAGCAGCCACGACGGGGCAGGGGAGCAGTACTTC. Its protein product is CASSHDGAGEQYF.

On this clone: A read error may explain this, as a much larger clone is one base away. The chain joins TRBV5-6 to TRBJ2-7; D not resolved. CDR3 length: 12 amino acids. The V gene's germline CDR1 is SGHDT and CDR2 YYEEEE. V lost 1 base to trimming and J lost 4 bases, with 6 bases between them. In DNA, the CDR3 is TGTGCCAGCAGCTTGTTGGGTTACGAGCAGTACTTC. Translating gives CASSLLGYEQYF. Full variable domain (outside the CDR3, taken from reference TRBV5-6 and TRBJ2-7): DAGVTQSPTHLIKTRGQQVTLRCSPKSGHDTVSWYQQALGQGPQFIFQYYEEEERQRGNFPDRFSGHQFPNYSSELNVNALLLGDSALYLCASSLLGYEQYFGPGTRLTVT.

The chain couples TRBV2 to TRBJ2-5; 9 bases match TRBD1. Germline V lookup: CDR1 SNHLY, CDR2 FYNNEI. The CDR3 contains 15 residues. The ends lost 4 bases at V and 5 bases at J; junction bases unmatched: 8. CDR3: CASSGGTGGAETQYF. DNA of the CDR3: TGTGCCAGCAGTGGGGGAACAGGGGGCGCGGAGACCCAGTACTTC.

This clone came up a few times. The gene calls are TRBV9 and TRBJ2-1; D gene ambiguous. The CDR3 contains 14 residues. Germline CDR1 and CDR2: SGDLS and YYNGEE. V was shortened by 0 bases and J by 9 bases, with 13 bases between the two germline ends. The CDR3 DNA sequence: TGTGCCAGCAGCGTAGCTGTAGGTCTCAGTGAGCAGTTCTTC. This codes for CASSVAVGLSEQFF.

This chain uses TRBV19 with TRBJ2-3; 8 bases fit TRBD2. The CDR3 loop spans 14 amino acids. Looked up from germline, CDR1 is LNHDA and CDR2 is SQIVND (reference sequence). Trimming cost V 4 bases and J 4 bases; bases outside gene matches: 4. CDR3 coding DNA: TGTGCCAGTAGTAACCGGGGGGGGCCAGATACGCAGTATTTT. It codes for CASSNRGGPDTQYF.

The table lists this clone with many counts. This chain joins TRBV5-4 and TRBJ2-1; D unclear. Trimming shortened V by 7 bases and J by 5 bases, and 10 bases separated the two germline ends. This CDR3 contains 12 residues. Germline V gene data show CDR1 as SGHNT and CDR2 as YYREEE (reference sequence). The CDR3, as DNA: TGTGCCAGCGGCCGGCCGGACAATGAGCAGTTCTTC. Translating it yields CASGRPDNEQFF. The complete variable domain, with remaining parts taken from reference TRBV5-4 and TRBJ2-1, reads ETGVTQSPTHLIKTRGQQVTLRCSSQSGHNTVSWYQQALGQGPQFIFQYYREEENGRGNFPPRFSGLQFPNYSSELNVNALELDDSALYLCASGRPDNEQFFGPGTRLTVL.

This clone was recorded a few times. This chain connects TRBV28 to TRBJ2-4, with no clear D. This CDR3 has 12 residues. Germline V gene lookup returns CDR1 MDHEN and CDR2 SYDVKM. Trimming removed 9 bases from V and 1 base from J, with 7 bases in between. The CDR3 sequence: CARESAKNIQYF. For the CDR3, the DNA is TGTGCCAGGGAGTCGGCCAAAAACATTCAGTACTTC.

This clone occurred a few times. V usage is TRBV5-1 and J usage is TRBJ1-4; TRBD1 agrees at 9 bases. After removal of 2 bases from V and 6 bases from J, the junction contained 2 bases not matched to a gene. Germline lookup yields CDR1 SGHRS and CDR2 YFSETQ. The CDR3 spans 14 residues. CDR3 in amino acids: CASSFGDRDEKLFF. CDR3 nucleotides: TGCGCCAGCAGCTTCGGGGACAGGGATGAAAAACTGTTTTTT.

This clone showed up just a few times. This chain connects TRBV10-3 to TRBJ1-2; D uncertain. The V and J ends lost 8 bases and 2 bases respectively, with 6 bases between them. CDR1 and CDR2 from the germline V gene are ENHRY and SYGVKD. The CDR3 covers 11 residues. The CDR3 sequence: CAIGSNYGYTF. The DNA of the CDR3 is TGTGCCATCGGGTCAAACTATGGCTACACCTTC.

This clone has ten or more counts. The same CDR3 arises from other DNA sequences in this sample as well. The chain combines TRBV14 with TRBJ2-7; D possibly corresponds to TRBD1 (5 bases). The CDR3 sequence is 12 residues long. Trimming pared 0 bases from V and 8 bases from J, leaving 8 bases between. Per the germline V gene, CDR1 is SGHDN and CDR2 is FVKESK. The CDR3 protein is CASSQDQGKQYF. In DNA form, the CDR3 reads TGTGCCAGCAGCCAAGATCAGGGAAAGCAGTACTTC.

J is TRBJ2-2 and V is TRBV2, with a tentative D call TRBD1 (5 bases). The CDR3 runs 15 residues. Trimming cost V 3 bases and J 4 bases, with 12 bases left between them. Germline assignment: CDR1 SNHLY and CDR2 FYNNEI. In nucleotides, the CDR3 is TGTGCCAGCAGTGAGGTCAGGCAGGGCACCGGGGAGCTGTTTTTT. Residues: CASSEVRQGTGELFF. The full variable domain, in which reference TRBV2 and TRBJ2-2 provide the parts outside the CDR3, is EPEVTQTPSHQVTQMGQEVILRCVPISNHLYFYWYRQILGQKVEFLVSFYNNEISEKSEIFDDQFSVERPDGSNFTLKIRSTKLEDSAMYFCASSEVRQGTGELFFGEGSRLTVL.